Listed below are T cell receptor beta chains from one sample, sequenced in a study of T-cell memory formation after mild COVID-19. MiXCR, applied by TCRdb to the 5' RACE reads, yields one record per CDR3 protein. The sample consists of just over 350,000 distinct CDR3 sequences, around an eighth of them appearing once. Sequenced material: PBMCs or a T cell subset sorted from them (not recorded which). These receptors originate from a man aged 18 to 35 who had mild COVID-19 (a few samples of this study predate the infection). Cell type and time point are not known. The conserved cysteine and the conserved F or W are not part of the CDR3 here. The order of the fields is J gene, V gene, CDR3 protein.

j_call: TRBJ2-1
v_call: TRBV2
cdr3_aa: ASSVGLAGALGNEQF

j_call: TRBJ2-2
v_call: TRBV6-2/TRBV6-3
cdr3_aa: ASFGHAGRDGTNTGELF

j_call: TRBJ2-1
v_call: TRBV6-2/TRBV6-3
cdr3_aa: ASSWQRGTEQF

j_call: TRBJ2-7
v_call: TRBV9
cdr3_aa: ASSVEAGAYEQY

j_call: TRBJ2-1
v_call: TRBV11-2
cdr3_aa: ASSYLAYNEQF

j_call: TRBJ2-7
v_call: TRBV6-2/TRBV6-3
cdr3_aa: ASSYSRGQSYEQY

j_call: TRBJ2-5
v_call: TRBV20-1
cdr3_aa: SARGASREETQY

j_call: TRBJ2-2
v_call: TRBV18
cdr3_aa: ASSQRTNTGELF

j_call: TRBJ2-4
v_call: TRBV6-2/TRBV6-3
cdr3_aa: ASTDRNIQY

j_call: TRBJ1-2
v_call: TRBV7-9
cdr3_aa: ASSLLLALRDYGYT

j_call: TRBJ2-3
v_call: TRBV4-1
cdr3_aa: ASSQVYISTDTQY

j_call: TRBJ1-1
v_call: TRBV14
cdr3_aa: ASSGGALDTEAF

j_call: TRBJ1-1
v_call: TRBV5-1
cdr3_aa: ASSPGAGGSTEAF

j_call: TRBJ2-3
v_call: TRBV20-1
cdr3_aa: SAIPGTGVKDTQY

j_call: TRBJ2-5
v_call: TRBV5-1
cdr3_aa: ASSSYRVTETQY

j_call: TRBJ2-1
v_call: TRBV19
cdr3_aa: ASGSYNEQF

j_call: TRBJ2-7
v_call: TRBV7-6
cdr3_aa: ASSLGEYYEQY

j_call: TRBJ1-4
v_call: TRBV7-2
cdr3_aa: ASSTSRSGNEKLF

j_call: TRBJ2-7
v_call: TRBV6-6
cdr3_aa: ASRGAGGPTYEQY

j_call: TRBJ2-1
v_call: TRBV6-2/TRBV6-3
cdr3_aa: ASIGGNNEQF

j_call: TRBJ1-5
v_call: TRBV4-3
cdr3_aa: ASSQELGWRQPQH

j_call: TRBJ2-1
v_call: TRBV4-1
cdr3_aa: ASSHGLRGSSYNEQF

j_call: TRBJ2-7
v_call: TRBV4-1
cdr3_aa: ASERRSSYEQY

j_call: TRBJ2-5
v_call: TRBV20-1
cdr3_aa: SARDLMTSGVETQY

j_call: TRBJ2-6
v_call: TRBV5-1
cdr3_aa: ASSFGGGRANVLT

j_call: TRBJ1-1
v_call: TRBV7-3
cdr3_aa: ASSLEASTEAF

j_call: TRBJ2-1
v_call: TRBV7-3
cdr3_aa: ASSPSGGSTYNEQF

j_call: TRBJ2-7
v_call: TRBV7-9
cdr3_aa: ASSLEGAGIYEQY

j_call: TRBJ2-2
v_call: TRBV20-1
cdr3_aa: SARDRLRWVAGELF

j_call: TRBJ2-1
v_call: TRBV7-3
cdr3_aa: ASSRGRGQGDGEQF

j_call: TRBJ1-2
v_call: TRBV25-1
cdr3_aa: ASQTWRAGYT

j_call: TRBJ1-1
v_call: TRBV9
cdr3_aa: ASSVSTVDTEAF

j_call: TRBJ2-3
v_call: TRBV6-4
cdr3_aa: ASSAGRSTDTQY

j_call: TRBJ2-1
v_call: TRBV6-5
cdr3_aa: ASRKDRTSGNEQF

j_call: TRBJ2-2
v_call: TRBV3-1
cdr3_aa: ASSQGTTGELF

j_call: TRBJ2-3
v_call: TRBV9
cdr3_aa: ASTPVGDTQY

j_call: TRBJ1-2
v_call: TRBV12-3/TRBV12-4
cdr3_aa: ASRPGAYGYT

j_call: TRBJ1-2
v_call: TRBV7-9
cdr3_aa: ASSLSRGAGGYT

j_call: TRBJ2-7
v_call: TRBV12-3/TRBV12-4
cdr3_aa: ASRPGTGGYEQY

j_call: TRBJ2-5
v_call: TRBV20-1
cdr3_aa: SATLRDQPVETQY

j_call: TRBJ2-1
v_call: TRBV6-2/TRBV6-3
cdr3_aa: ASSYSIGGPEQF

j_call: TRBJ1-1
v_call: TRBV16
cdr3_aa: ASSQTLNTEAF

j_call: TRBJ2-5
v_call: TRBV7-7
cdr3_aa: ASSLGSGGAKETQY

j_call: TRBJ2-7
v_call: TRBV27
cdr3_aa: ASWGRRSYEQY

j_call: TRBJ2-2
v_call: TRBV3-1
cdr3_aa: ASSQAAGGANTGELF